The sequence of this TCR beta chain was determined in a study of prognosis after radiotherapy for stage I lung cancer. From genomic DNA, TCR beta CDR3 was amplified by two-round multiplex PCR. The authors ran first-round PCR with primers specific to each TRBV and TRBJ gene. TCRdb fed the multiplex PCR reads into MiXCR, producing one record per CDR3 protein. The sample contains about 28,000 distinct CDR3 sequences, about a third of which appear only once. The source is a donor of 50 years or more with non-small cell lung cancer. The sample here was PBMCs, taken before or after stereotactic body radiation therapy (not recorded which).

The CDR3 nucleotides are TGCAGTGCTCCGGAAGCGGGAGGGCCGTACGAGCAGTACTTC. It encodes CSAPEAGGPYEQYF. The rearrangement uses TRBV20-1 and TRBJ2-7, with 10 bases matching TRBD2. The V and J ends lost 5 bases and 4 bases, in that order; junction bases with no gene match: 8. CDR3 length: 14 amino acids. Germline assignment: CDR1 DFQATT and CDR2 SNEGSKA (reference sequence).